This entry describes one TCR beta chain. This sample stems from a study of blood T cell repertoires in COVID-19. Study overall: T cells, B-cell-depleted T cells, or PBMCs provided the cDNA or gDNA that served as material.

In the original processing: Cell counts per sample came from amplifying reference gene primers. Assay: immunoSEQ multiplex PCR; the TCRdb copy retains only in-frame clones and omits some. The V and J calls and clone size were taken over from that table, and D and trimming were inferred from the DNA. The sample yields roughly 120,000 clones, 80% to 90% seen once. V was pared by 6 bases and J by 2 bases, with 7 bases of the junction left unmatched. Looked up from germline, CDR1 is MNHEY and CDR2 is SVGAGI. The CDR3 is 15 amino acids. Sequencing was done on a sample of peripheral blood. This chain joins TRBV6-5 and TRBJ2-3, with 8 positions matching TRBD1. The clonotype originates from a woman aged 45 to 65 with active or convalescent COVID-19. This CDR3 is CASRGQGAHTDTQYF. For the CDR3, the DNA is TGTGCCAGCAGAGGGCAGGGGGCGCACACAGATACGCAGTATTTT.